The T cell receptor beta chain described here comes from a study of vaccination and CD4 T cells after COVID-19. Study information: Researchers treated control cultures with a CEFX pool, an HIV-1 Nef pool, or no peptide.

Treatment defined: roughly ten-day PBMC culture with coronavirus spike peptide pools or control peptides (ViraFEST assay). There were positive PCR dates ranging from March to December 2020, all predating US Alpha, Beta and Delta variants. It was with roughly 9.6 IU/ml IL-2 and around 9.5 ug/ml peptide pools that more than 1.5 million PBMCs per well were cultured. This CDR3 has 15 residues. Germline V lookup: CDR1 SGHRS, CDR2 YFSETQ. Deletions cut 4 bases from V and 1 base from J, with 14 bases between. The Oncomine TCR Beta short-read assay was applied to DNA of cultured CD4+ T cells. TCRdb itself ran the PCR reads through MiXCR, one entry per CDR3 protein. This sample has approximately 9,900 distinct CDR3 sequences, with about half found just once. This clonotype has more than one count but fewer than ten. Its antigen is not known. Findings and limits, study-wide: The rise in median SARS-CoV-2-reactive clonotypes, from about 20 to 38, was not significant.

This chain uses TRBV5-1 with TRBJ1-1, with D tentatively TRBD1 (5 bases). This sequence was found in a human donor who had recovered from COVID-19. The sequenced material came from CD4+ T cells from blood, cultured in vitro. As DNA, the CDR3 is TGCGCCAGCAGCCAGAGGGGCAGAGCGAACACTGAAGCTTTCTTT. Its translation is CASSQRGRANTEAFF.